Shown below are 27 T cell receptor beta chains from a single sample sequenced in a study of blood T cell repertoires in COVID-19. Profiled with immunoSEQ multiplex PCR; TCRdb holds only in-frame clones, not every one. The data hold 55,000 to 85,000 clones, with around 80% observed a single time. Sequencing was carried out using peripheral blood. The receptors stem from a man in his sixties with active or convalescent COVID-19.

The rearrangement links TRBV14 to TRBJ2-7, with 9 bases lining up with TRBD1. CDR3 length: 16 amino acids. Looked up from germline, CDR1 is SGHDN and CDR2 is FVKESK. The J segment lost 4 bases and the V segment lost 2 bases, leaving 9 bases of the junction unmatched. The CDR3 loop is CASSQRRDRAGYEQYF. The CDR3 DNA follows: TGTGCCAGCAGCCAACGACGGGACAGGGCGGGTTACGAGCAGTACTTC.

The chain recombines TRBV10-3 with TRBJ2-2; 9 bases align to TRBD1. The CDR3 is made up of 16 amino acids. The germline V gene encodes CDR1 ENHRY and CDR2 SYGVKD. Trimming removed 3 bases from V and 8 bases from J; junction bases left unmatched: 10. CDR3 residues: CAISDSTRDRVGELFF. As DNA, the CDR3 is TGTGCCATCAGTGACTCAACCCGGGACAGGGTTGGGGAGCTGTTTTTT.

The chain is built from TRBV24-1 and TRBJ2-1; the match to TRBD2 covers 9 bases. Germline V gene data show CDR1 as KGHDR and CDR2 as SFDVKD. The CDR3 loop spans 16 amino acids. J gave up 9 bases and V 3 bases, and 11 bases lay outside the gene matches. CDR3 in amino acids: CATSDGAAGGPGEQFF. In DNA form, the CDR3 reads TGTGCCACCAGTGATGGCGCGGCGGGGGGGCCAGGTGAGCAGTTCTTC.

The V and J genes are TRBV6-5 and TRBJ2-2, with TRBD2 identical over 9 bases. Germline V gene data show CDR1 as MNHEY and CDR2 as SVGAGI. V was pared by 6 bases and J by 3 bases, with 2 bases of the junction left unmatched. This CDR3 is built from 14 residues. The CDR3 is CASRRGGDTGELFF. As DNA, the CDR3 is TGTGCCAGCAGGCGGGGGGGTGACACCGGGGAGCTGTTTTTT.

The count of this clone is one. V is TRBV4-1 and J is TRBJ2-3; D not certain. V lost 2 bases, J lost 0 bases, and 6 bases lay in between. The CDR3 sequence is 14 residues long. Germline V lookup: CDR1 MGHRA, CDR2 YSYEKL. CDR3 protein: CASSQLTSTDTQYF. The CDR3 DNA reads TGCGCCAGCAGCCAATTAACTAGCACAGATACGCAGTATTTT.

This clone was found a few times. This rearrangement joins TRBV7-3 to TRBJ2-2; 7 nucleotides align to TRBD1. Germline V CDR1 and CDR2: SGHTA, FQGTGA. The CDR3 is 14 amino acids. V lost 2 bases to trimming and J lost 6 bases; unmatched junction nucleotides: 3. The CDR3 coding sequence is TGTGCCAGCAGCTTAGGGGACAGTGCCGGGGAGCTGTTTTTT. Its protein product is CASSLGDSAGELFF.

V gene TRBV7-7 combines with J gene TRBJ2-1, with 7 bases aligning to TRBD1. The V gene end was trimmed by 1 base and the J gene end by 6 bases; junction bases not matched to a gene: 6. Germline V lookup: CDR1 SSHAT, CDR2 FNYEAQ (reference sequence). This CDR3 spans 15 amino acids. The CDR3 nucleotides read TGTGCCAGCAGCTTAGGTTCGACAGGGATCAATGAGCAGTTCTTC. It encodes CASSLGSTGINEQFF. The full variable domain, with the rest looked up from reference TRBV7-7 and TRBJ2-1, is GAGVSQSPRYKVTKRGQDVTLRCDPISSHATLYWYQQALGQGPEFLTYFNYEAQPDKSGLPSDRFSAERPEGSISTLTIQRTEQRDSAMYRCASSLGSTGINEQFFGPGTRLTVL.

The chain joins TRBV28 to TRBJ1-3; a weak D match, TRBD1 (6 bases). The V end was cut by 2 bases, the J end by 2 bases, with 16 bases between. Germline V gives CDR1 MDHEN, CDR2 SYDVKM. This CDR3 has 17 residues. The CDR3 region is CASSLNRGGPPGNTIYF. The CDR3 nucleotides are TGTGCCAGCAGTTTAAATAGGGGGGGCCCCCCTGGAAACACCATATATTTT.

The CDR3 DNA reads TGTGCCAGCAGCCTAGTCGGAGCAACTAGCACAGATACGCAGTATTTT. This translates into CASSLVGATSTDTQYF. The chain uses TRBV7-6 and TRBJ2-3, with D uncertain. The germline CDR1 and CDR2 sequences are SGHVS and FNYEAQ. V was trimmed by 5 bases and J by 0 bases, leaving 15 bases between them. CDR3 length: 16 residues.

This chain connects TRBV5-8 to TRBJ1-4, with 7 bases identical to TRBD1. The CDR3 loop spans 16 amino acids. Germline CDR1 and CDR2: SGHTS and YDEGEE. V shed 7 bases and J 2 bases; nucleotides not matched to a gene: 11. In DNA, the CDR3 is TGTGCCAGCGGCCACTATGACAGGGCGACTAATGAAAAACTGTTTTTT. This sequence encodes CASGHYDRATNEKLFF.

V is TRBV30 and J is TRBJ2-1, with 10 bases lining up with TRBD1. The V gene end was trimmed by 5 bases and the J gene end by 5 bases; junction bases not matched to a gene: 6. The CDR3 contains 14 residues. Germline lookup yields CDR1 GTSNPN and CDR2 SVGIG (reference sequence). The CDR3 nucleotides are TGTGCCTGGGGACCCGGGACAGGGGACAATGAGCAGTTCTTC. This gives the protein CAWGPGTGDNEQFF.

The chain employs TRBV6-6 and TRBJ1-1; TRBD1 might be the D (5 bases). CDR3 length: 13 amino acids. Trimming took off 4 bases at V and 7 bases at J, with 13 bases between the two ends. CDR1 is MNHNY, CDR2 SVGAGI, per germline (reference sequence). CDR3 sequence: CASSSPPGLEAFF. The CDR3 DNA follows: TGTGCCAGCAGTTCCCCACCGGGACTTGAAGCTTTCTTT.

The V call is TRBV7-2, the J call TRBJ1-2; the D is unclear. The CDR3 is made up of 14 amino acids. Trimming stripped 3 bases from V and 6 bases from J, with 14 bases between. Germline CDR1 reads SGHTA; CDR2 reads FQGNSA. Here the CDR3 reads CASSFNGSPHGYTF. The CDR3 DNA sequence: TGTGCCAGCAGCTTTAACGGGTCTCCTCATGGCTACACCTTC.

The CDR3 nucleotides are TGTGCCAGCAGCTTCTACAGGGTTTCGGATGAAAAACTGTTTTTT. Translated: CASSFYRVSDEKLFF. The chain carries TRBV5-8 and TRBJ1-4; TRBD1 is a possible D gene (6 bases). Germline V gene data show CDR1 as SGHTS and CDR2 as YDEGEE. There are 15 residues in the CDR3. Trimming took 2 bases from V and 6 from J, leaving 14 bases between them.

The CDR3 protein is CASSASLAGAYNEQFF. CDR3 in DNA: TGTGCCAGCAGCGCGTCTCTAGCGGGGGCCTACAATGAGCAGTTCTTC. This chain joins TRBV5-4 and TRBJ2-1; 10 bases fit TRBD2. V gave up 4 bases and J gave up 2 bases; unmatched junction bases: 6. The CDR3 has 16 amino acids. Germline V gives CDR1 SGHNT, CDR2 YYREEE (reference sequence).

This chain links TRBV23-1 with TRBJ1-1; no clear D. TRBV23-1 carries the ORF label, with uncertain function. Trimming removed 5 bases from V and 4 bases from J, with 8 bases in between. This CDR3 contains 12 residues. This CDR3 is CASSSPFTEAFF. In DNA, the CDR3 is TGCGCCAGCAGTTCCCCGTTCACTGAAGCTTTCTTT.

This chain connects TRBV19 to TRBJ2-3; 10 bases match TRBD2. CDR1 and CDR2 from the germline V gene are LNHDA and SQIVND (reference sequence). The CDR3 is made up of 15 amino acids. The V segment lost 5 bases and the J segment 2 bases; nucleotides outside the gene matches: 4. In DNA, the CDR3 is TGTGCCAGTAGTCTTAGCGGGGGGTCCACAGATACGCAGTATTTT. Translated: CASSLSGGSTDTQYF.

This chain joins TRBV5-1 and TRBJ1-4, with 10 bases aligning to TRBD1. This CDR3 contains 16 residues. Germline V gives CDR1 SGHRS, CDR2 YFSETQ. Losses at the gene ends were 7 bases for V and 7 bases for J; bases not matched to a gene: 13. The CDR3 DNA is TGCGCCAGCTCCCAATCGACAGGGGGCGCCGGTGAAAAACTGTTTTTT. It yields the protein CASSQSTGGAGEKLFF.

The chain links TRBV5-6 to TRBJ1-5, with D possibly being TRBD1 (6 bases). The V and J ends lost 1 base and 0 bases respectively, with 14 bases between them. Germline V gene lookup returns CDR1 SGHDT and CDR2 YYEEEE. The CDR3 extends over 17 amino acids. This CDR3 reads CASSLKGGIYSNQPQHF. CDR3 DNA: TGTGCCAGCAGCTTGAAGGGGGGGATCTATAGCAATCAGCCCCAGCATTTT.

This chain uses TRBV24-1 with TRBJ2-1; 7 nucleotides agree with TRBD1. Losses at the gene ends were 4 bases for V and 6 bases for J; bases not matched to a gene: 5. The germline gives CDR1 KGHDR, CDR2 SFDVKD. The CDR3 loop spans 14 amino acids. The CDR3 sequence is CATSDQTGVNEQFF. The DNA for the CDR3 is TGTGCCACCAGTGACCAAACAGGGGTCAATGAGCAGTTCTTC.

This rearrangement joins TRBV7-3 to TRBJ1-2, with TRBD1 identical over 9 bases. The CDR3 runs 13 residues. The ends lost 4 bases at V and 7 bases at J; junction bases unmatched: 4. Germline V gives CDR1 SGHTA, CDR2 FQGTGA. The CDR3 region has the DNA TGTGCCAGCAGCTGGACAGGGGTTAGTGGCTACACCTTC. Translated, it gives CASSWTGVSGYTF.

The gene calls are TRBV10-3 and TRBJ1-4; D is uncertain. The CDR3 extends over 13 amino acids. The germline CDR1 and CDR2 sequences are ENHRY and SYGVKD. V dropped 7 bases and J dropped 5 bases, with 11 bases sitting between them. CDR3 residues: CAINAGVNEKLFF. As DNA, the CDR3 is TGTGCCATCAATGCCGGGGTCAATGAAAAACTGTTTTTT.

The J gene is TRBJ1-3, the V gene TRBV28; D perhaps matches TRBD1 (6 bases). Per germline, CDR1 MDHEN and CDR2 SYDVKM. V lost 4 bases and J 0 bases, leaving 13 bases between the germline ends. This CDR3 comprises 16 residues. CDR3: CASSSMGAPSGNTIYF. The CDR3 DNA reads as TGTGCCAGCAGTTCAATGGGGGCGCCCTCTGGAAACACCATATATTTT.

The chain uses TRBV5-5 and TRBJ2-7; 8 bases match TRBD1. CDR1 is SGHKS, CDR2 YYEKEE, per germline (reference sequence). The CDR3 consists of 16 residues. After removal of 0 bases from V and 5 bases from J, the junction contained 10 bases not matched to a gene. Here the CDR3 reads CASSLALVDRGHEQYF. CDR3 sequence (DNA): TGTGCCAGCAGCTTGGCCCTCGTCGACAGGGGACACGAGCAGTACTTC.

The chain has TRBV12-3 or TRBV12-4 and TRBJ1-5; 8 bases agree with TRBD1. The CDR3 has 13 amino acids. V shed 6 bases, J shed 7 bases, and the junction held 5 bases outside the gene matches. DNA of the CDR3: TGTGCCAGCAGCTTGACAGGGGACCAGCCCCAGCATTTT. Translating gives CASSLTGDQPQHF.

The V and J genes are TRBV9 and TRBJ1-1, with D possibly being TRBD1 (5 bases). This CDR3 spans 13 amino acids. Trimming took 0 bases from V and 11 from J, leaving 14 bases between them. Germline CDR1 SGDLS, CDR2 YYNGEE. The CDR3 region has the DNA TGTGCCAGCAGCGTAGGCTGGGACTCAAGGGCTTTCTTT. Amino acids: CASSVGWDSRAFF.

This clone was detected once. The chain is built from TRBV9 and TRBJ2-7; 8 bases match TRBD1. Germline lookup yields CDR1 SGDLS and CDR2 YYNGEE. V gave up 0 bases and J gave up 2 bases; unmatched junction bases: 16. The CDR3 spans 19 residues. CDR3 nucleotide sequence: TGTGCCAGCAGCGTAGGTACCCAGGGGGCAGGCCTGTTTACCTACGAGCAGTACTTC. It yields the protein CASSVGTQGAGLFTYEQYF. Full variable domain (outside the CDR3, taken from reference TRBV9 and TRBJ2-7): DSGVTQTPKHLITATGQRVTLRCSPRSGDLSVYWYQQSLDQGLQFLIQYYNGEERAKGNILERFSAQQFPDLHSELNLSSLELGDSALYFCASSVGTQGAGLFTYEQYFGPGTRLTVT.